This entry concerns a single TCR beta chain. This entry comes from a study of siplizumab effects on memory and regulatory T cells. The assay was immunoSEQ multiplex PCR, and TCRdb's table has in-frame clones only and misses some. The sample has more than 95,000 clones, about 93% seen once. The CDR3 is 13 amino acids. The germline gives CDR1 MNHNS, CDR2 SASEGT. V lost 10 bases and J 1 base, leaving 11 bases between the germline ends. The sequence was collected from a human donor in good health. The sample comprised Tregs sorted from blood. The chain is built from TRBV6-1 and TRBJ1-3; maybe TRBD1 (5 bases). The CDR3 nucleotides are TGTGCCACGAGGGGCGGTTCTGGAAACACCATATATTTT. Protein: CATRGGSGNTIYF.